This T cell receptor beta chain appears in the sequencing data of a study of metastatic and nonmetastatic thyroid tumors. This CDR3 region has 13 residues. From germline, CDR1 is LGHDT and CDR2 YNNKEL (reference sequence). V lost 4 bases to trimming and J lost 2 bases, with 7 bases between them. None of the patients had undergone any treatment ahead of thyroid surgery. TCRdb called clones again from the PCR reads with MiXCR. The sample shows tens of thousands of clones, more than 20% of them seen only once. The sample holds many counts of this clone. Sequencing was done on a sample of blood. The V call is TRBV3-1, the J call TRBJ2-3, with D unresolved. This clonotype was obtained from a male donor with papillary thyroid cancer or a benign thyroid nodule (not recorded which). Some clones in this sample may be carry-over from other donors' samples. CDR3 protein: CASSLGSTDTQYF. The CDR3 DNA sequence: TGTGCCAGCAGCCTTGGATCCACAGATACGCAGTATTTT.